Below are 25 T cell receptor beta chains sequenced from a single sample in a study of molecular identifiers for immune sequencing clone quantification. TCRdb itself ran the PCR reads through MiXCR, one entry per CDR3 protein. The sample includes about 630,000 distinct CDR3 sequences, over 25% of them seen just once. Sequencing was carried out using naive CD8+ T cells from blood, with Jurkat cell RNA spiked in. The subset was: FACS-sorted CD8+CD4-CCR7+CD45RA+ naive T cells. The source of these receptors is a human donor in good health. Some libraries in this study had Jurkat cell RNA spiked in.

With regard to this clonotype: An end of the junction differs from the germline gene, which may be a read error. V and J are TRBV5-1 and TRBJ2-7; tentative D call: TRBD1 (5 bases). This CDR3 is built from 12 residues. CDR1 is SGHRS, CDR2 YFSETQ, per germline. The CDR3 region has the DNA TGCGCCAGCAGCTTGGCAGGGTACGTGCAGTACTTC. Translation: CASSLAGYVQYF.

The chain carries TRBV6-1 and TRBJ2-3, with 8 bases fitting TRBD2. With 0 bases clipped from V and 4 bases from J, the junction kept 6 bases outside the gene matches. The germline gives CDR1 MNHNS, CDR2 SASEGT. This CDR3 region has 16 residues. Here the CDR3 reads CASSEALGREADTQYF. In DNA, the CDR3 is TGTGCCAGCAGTGAAGCGCTTGGGCGGGAGGCAGATACGCAGTATTTT.

To note about this clonotype: This could be a read error, since a much larger clone is one nucleotide away. This rearrangement joins TRBV15 to TRBJ2-1; possible D gene TRBD2, 6 bases. Germline lookup yields CDR1 LNHNV and CDR2 YYDKDF (reference sequence). CDR3 size: 14 residues. In DNA form, the CDR3 reads TGTGCCACCAGCGCAGCGGGCCAGAGGCGTGAGCAGATCTTC. Protein product: CATSAAGQRREQIF. Based on the CDR3 plus reference TRBV15 and TRBJ2-1, the full variable domain is DAMVIQNPRYQVTQFGKPVTLSCSQTLNHNVMYWYQQKSSQAPKLLFHYYDKDFNNEADTPDNFQSRRPNTSFCFLDIRSPGLGDTAMYLCATSAAGQRREQIFGPGTRLTVL.

The rearrangement links TRBV24-1 to TRBJ2-1; D is uncertain. Trimming removed 4 bases at V and 4 bases at J, with 10 bases between. CDR1 and CDR2 from the germline V gene are KGHDR and SFDVKD. The CDR3 has 14 residues. In DNA form, the CDR3 reads TGTGCCACCAGTGAGTTTGGATTTTACAATGAGCAGTTCTTC. Its protein is CATSEFGFYNEQFF.

This clonotype was detected a few times. This chain connects TRBV19 to TRBJ2-1, with 13 nucleotides matching TRBD2. With V trimmed by 10 bases and J by 8 bases, 5 bases remained unmatched. The CDR3 is 13 amino acids. Germline V gene lookup returns CDR1 LNHDA and CDR2 SQIVND (reference sequence). Written as DNA, the CDR3 is TGTGCCACCAGGACTAGCGGGAGCTATGAGCAGTTCTTC. This encodes CATRTSGSYEQFF. The complete variable domain, with remaining parts taken from reference TRBV19 and TRBJ2-1, reads DGGITQSPKYLFRKEGQNVTLSCEQNLNHDAMYWYRQDPGQGLRLIYYSQIVNDFQKGDIAEGYSVSREKKESFPLTVTSAQKNPTAFYLCATRTSGSYEQFFGPGTRLTVL.

The chain joins TRBV19 to TRBJ1-2; D may be TRBD1 (5 bases). The CDR3 extends over 14 amino acids. V lost 10 bases to trimming and J lost 3 bases, with 18 bases between them. CDR1 is LNHDA, CDR2 SQIVND, per germline (reference sequence). CDR3 residues: CATTGRGVHYGYTF. CDR3 sequence (DNA): TGTGCCACCACGGGACGAGGGGTCCACTATGGCTACACCTTC.

This clonotype was seen repeatedly, ten times or more. The chain uses TRBV20-1 and TRBJ2-7, with D hard to call. Germline values: CDR1 DFQATT, CDR2 SNEGSKA (reference sequence). V lost 2 bases, J lost 6 bases, and 8 bases lay in between. The CDR3 has 11 residues. The CDR3 loop is CSARLWSEQYF. The CDR3 DNA follows: TGCAGTGCTAGATTGTGGTCCGAGCAGTACTTC.

As concerns this clonotype: Since a much larger clone is just one base distant, this may be a read error. CDR3 sequence reads: CASRLTANTAAFF. For the CDR3, the DNA is TGTGCCAGCAGGCTGACAGCGAACACTGCAGCTTTCTTT. This chain joins TRBV6-5 and TRBJ1-1; TRBD1 might be the D (5 bases). The germline V gene has CDR1 MNHEY and CDR2 SVGAGI. This CDR3 region has 13 residues.

This clonotype has more than one count but fewer than ten. The chain recombines TRBV7-9 with TRBJ1-1, with D possibly matching TRBD1 (5 bases). Per germline, CDR1 SEHNR and CDR2 FQNEAQ (reference sequence). The CDR3 runs 14 residues. With 3 bases removed from V and 3 bases from J, the gap between germline ends came to 11 bases. This CDR3 is CASSFTGEDTEAFF. The DNA of the CDR3 is TGTGCCAGCAGCTTCACGGGGGAGGACACTGAAGCTTTCTTT.

The rearrangement joins TRBV27 to TRBJ1-2; D possibly corresponds to TRBD1 (5 bases). V lost 0 bases to trimming and J lost 1 base, with 12 bases between them. This CDR3 has 16 residues. Germline V gene lookup returns CDR1 MNHEY and CDR2 SMNVEV (reference sequence). CDR3 loop: CASSLSVAGLNYGYTF. The CDR3 nucleotides read TGTGCCAGCAGTTTATCGGTGGCAGGGCTTAACTATGGCTACACCTTC.

V is TRBV27 and J is TRBJ2-1; TRBD2 aligns across 13 bases. Looked up from germline, CDR1 is MNHEY and CDR2 is SMNVEV (reference sequence). Unmatched junction bases numbered 9, after V lost 6 bases and J lost 4 bases. CDR3 size: 17 residues. The CDR3: CASSYELAGGPYNEQFF. The CDR3 DNA reads as TGTGCCAGCAGCTACGAACTAGCGGGAGGGCCTTACAATGAGCAGTTCTTC.

Details on this clonotype: A much more abundant neighbour one base away suggests this may be a read error. The chain employs TRBV4-3 and TRBJ1-2; D is ambiguous. Germline values: CDR1 LGHNA, CDR2 YSLEER. CDR3 length: 15 amino acids. CDR3 coding DNA: TGCGCCAGCGGCCAAGGTGCAGGAAACTGGAATGGCTACACCTTC. It codes for CASGQGAGNWNGYTF.

Many counts were recorded for this clonotype. This chain connects TRBV29-1 to TRBJ2-4; TRBD2 aligns across 7 bases. The CDR3 is 16 residues long. Germline loops: CDR1 SQVTM, CDR2 ANQGSEA. Unmatched junction bases numbered 12, after V lost 6 bases and J lost 1 base. CDR3 coding DNA: TGCAGCGTCGCGATAGCTAGCGGCGGGGCCAAAAACATTCAGTACTTC. Residues: CSVAIASGGAKNIQYF.

This clonotype was seen once. A much larger clone lies one base from this, so it may be a read error. In nucleotides, the CDR3 is TGTGCCAGCAGTGGAGCGGGATGGAACACCGGGGAGCTGTTTTTT. Amino acids: CASSGAGWNTGELFF. This chain connects TRBV12-3 or TRBV12-4 to TRBJ2-2, with TRBD2 identical over 7 bases. This CDR3 is built from 15 residues. V lost 5 bases and J lost 1; bases outside the gene matches: 4.

The sample holds many counts of this clonotype. The CDR3 DNA reads as TGTGCCAGCAGCGGACAGGGATTCAATCAGCCCCAGCATTTT. Its translation: CASSGQGFNQPQHF. This rearrangement joins TRBV2 to TRBJ1-5; TRBD1 matches 8 bases. CDR1 is SNHLY and CDR2 is FYNNEI in the germline V gene. Trimming cost V 6 bases and J 3 bases; bases outside gene matches: 4. This CDR3 is built from 14 residues. Full variable domain (missing parts from reference TRBV2 and TRBJ1-5): EPEVTQTPSHQVTQMGQEVILRCVPISNHLYFYWYRQILGQKVEFLVSFYNNEISEKSEIFDDQFSVERPDGSNFTLKIRSTKLEDSAMYFCASSGQGFNQPQHFGDGTRLSIL.

This chain joins TRBV3-2 and TRBJ2-4; the table's D gene call, TRBD2, was not cross checked with the DNA. TRBV3-2 is designated a pseudogene. This CDR3 comprises 16 residues. The CDR3 sequence is CASSPLILAVQNIQYF. CDR3 bases: TGTGCCAGCAGCCCACTTATACTAGCGGTACAAAACATTCAGTACTTC.

In its sample, this clonotype was seen many times. The chain is built from TRBV6-2 or TRBV6-3 and TRBJ1-1; D is unresolved. Trimming removed 8 bases from V and 0 bases from J, with 10 bases in between. This CDR3 is built from 13 residues. Germline assignment: CDR1 MNHEY and CDR2 SVGEGT. CDR3 DNA sequence: TGTGCCAGCTTGAGGGTTATGAACACTGAAGCTTTCTTT. This codes for CASLRVMNTEAFF.

This clonotype was seen a handful of times. The chain combines TRBV7-9 with TRBJ1-1; 10 bases match TRBD1. There are 16 residues in the CDR3. Germline-derived CDR1 and CDR2 are SEHNR and FQNEAQ (reference sequence). J was trimmed by 4 bases and V by 5 bases; bases with no gene match: 10. The CDR3 here is CASSPDLTGGGTEAFF. The DNA for the CDR3 is TGTGCCAGCAGCCCGGACCTGACAGGGGGCGGCACTGAAGCTTTCTTT.

On this clonotype: Being one base from a much bigger clone, this may be a read error. The CDR3 is CASSLAMDHAGSTIYF. The CDR3 region has the DNA TGTGCCAGCAGCTTAGCTATGGACCATGCTGGAAGCACCATATATTTT. The chain couples TRBV7-6 to TRBJ1-3, with D uncertain. Looked up from germline, CDR1 is SGHVS and CDR2 is FNYEAQ. The CDR3 runs to 16 residues.

The chain joins TRBV27 to TRBJ1-1; D perhaps matches TRBD1 (5 bases). V was clipped by 5 bases and J by 10 bases, with 20 bases between them. Germline CDR1 reads MNHEY; CDR2 reads SMNVEV (reference sequence). The CDR3 sequence is 14 residues long. The DNA for the CDR3 is TGTGCCAGCAGTGCTGCTCTCTCAGGAAGGGGAGCTTTCTTT. Protein product: CASSAALSGRGAFF.

The table lists this clonotype with a few counts. This rearrangement joins TRBV30 to TRBJ2-7, with D tentatively TRBD2 (5 bases). Trimming cost V 2 bases and J 4 bases, with 15 bases left between them. The germline V gene encodes CDR1 GTSNPN and CDR2 SVGIG (reference sequence). The CDR3 totals 14 residues. The CDR3 bases are TGTGCCTGGAGTCCCGGGATAGGGCAGTACGAGCAGTACTTC. It codes for CAWSPGIGQYEQYF.

This clonotype was detected many times. The genes are TRBV12-3 or TRBV12-4 and TRBJ2-5; 9 nucleotides line up with TRBD2. The CDR3 extends over 15 amino acids. The trim removed 2 bases at V and 2 bases at J, leaving 3 bases unmatched. For the CDR3, the DNA is TGTGCCAGCAGTTTAAGGCGGGAGGGGCAAGAGACCCAGTACTTC. This encodes CASSLRREGQETQYF.

There are a few counts of this clonotype. The rearrangement uses TRBV14 and TRBJ2-7; D might be TRBD1 or TRBD2, each matching 6 bases. CDR1 and CDR2 (germline): SGHDN, FVKESK. Trimming took off 0 bases at V and 4 bases at J, with 13 bases between the two ends. This CDR3 is 15 amino acids long. CDR3 nucleotide sequence: TGTGCCAGCAGCCAAGATAGGGGGGACGGGTACGAGCAGTACTTC. Encoded protein: CASSQDRGDGYEQYF.

The chain combines TRBV9 with TRBJ2-1; TRBD2 is a possible D gene (5 bases). Trimming removed 3 bases at V and 6 bases at J, with 7 bases between. CDR1 is SGDLS and CDR2 is YYNGEE in the germline V gene. The length of the CDR3 is 12 residues. The chain's CDR3 is CASSGTPNEQFF. CDR3 nucleotides: TGTGCCAGCAGCGGGACTCCCAATGAGCAGTTCTTC.

In the case of this clonotype: A much bigger clone sits one base away, suggesting this may be a read error. The chain is built from TRBV7-9 and TRBJ1-5; D perhaps matches TRBD1 (5 bases). The CDR3 is made up of 16 amino acids. V was shortened by 5 bases and J by 2 bases, with 16 bases between the two germline ends. CDR1 is SEHNR and CDR2 is FQNEAQ in the germline V gene (reference sequence). CDR3 in amino acids: CASSAGSLWGNQPQHF. The CDR3 nucleotides read TGTGCCAGCAGCGCAGGGAGCCTTTGGGGCAATCAGCCCCAGCATTTT. Drawing the rest from reference TRBV7-9 and TRBJ1-5, the complete variable domain is DTGVSQNPRHKITKRGQNVTFRCDPISEHNRLYWYRQTLGQGPEFLTYFQNEAQLEKSRLLSDRFSAERPKGSFSTLEIQRTEQGDSAMYLCASSAGSLWGNQPQHFGDGTRLSIL.